This T cell receptor beta chain is from a study of cytomegalovirus exposure and HLA in healthy donors. Study-level results: Some V segments, TRBV6-2 and TRBV6-3 among them, were indistinguishable and were therefore excluded. Diagnosis of cytomegalovirus status made by the classifier reportedly showed high specificity and sensitivity. Later analysis showed TCR association rates varying by HLA locus, highest for DRB1 and lowest for HLA-C.

PCR primers comprised 60 Vbeta and 13 Jbeta primers. Assay used: immunoSEQ multiplex PCR; TCRdb lists only in-frame clones, some missing. The sample contains over 65,000 clones, around 80% of which appear only once. The CDR3 has 15 residues. V gave up 2 bases and J gave up 7 bases, with 12 bases separating them. In germline, CDR1 is MDHEN, CDR2 SYDVKM. This clone has just a few counts. The antigen is unknown. The source material was PBMCs. The chain is built from TRBV28 and TRBJ1-6; D perhaps matches TRBD1 (6 bases). The TCR was taken from a man aged 35 to 55 in good health and CMV-seronegative. CDR3 sequence (DNA): TGTGCCAGCAGTTTACCCCTAACAGGGAATTCACCCCTCCACTTT. It yields the protein CASSLPLTGNSPLHF.